This TCR beta chain was documented in a study of cytomegalovirus exposure and HLA in healthy donors. In its sample, this clone was seen a few times. With 60 Vbeta and 13 Jbeta primers, the PCR was carried out. Here immunoSEQ multiplex PCR was the method, and the copy in TCRdb shows in-frame clones only, minus some. In the table there are over 150,000 clones, less than 85% of which are singletons. Sequenced sample: PBMCs. The receptor was isolated from a man aged 35 to 55 in good health and CMV-seronegative.

The CDR3 loop reads CASSLTGTGAGYTF. In DNA form, the CDR3 reads TGTGCCAGCAGTTTGACCGGGACAGGGGCCGGCTACACCTTC. The chain couples TRBV28 to TRBJ1-2; TRBD1 matches at 10 bases. Trimming took 3 bases from V and 8 from J; bases not matched to a gene: 6. This CDR3 has 14 residues. Germline V lookup: CDR1 MDHEN, CDR2 SYDVKM.